The 8 T cell receptor beta chains below all came from one sample that was sequenced in a study of Ad26.COV2.S vaccination and SARS-CoV-2 variants. The data were produced by immunoSEQ multiplex PCR, yet TCRdb's version contains in-frame clones alone and is incomplete. Of about 350,000 clones in the sample, roughly nine tenths were seen once. This sample comprised peripheral blood, obtained after recovery from COVID-19. The receptors here all came from a human donor who had recovered from COVID-19.

This sequence joins TRBV29-1 and TRBJ1-2; D gene unclear. Germline CDR1 SQVTM, CDR2 ANQGSEA. V was shortened by 3 bases and J by 2 bases, with 4 bases between the two germline ends. The length of the CDR3 is 11 residues. The CDR3 sequence: CSVDMNYGYTF. The CDR3 DNA is TGCAGCGTTGATATGAACTATGGCTACACCTTC.

The rearrangement links TRBV6-5 to TRBJ1-1; D may be TRBD1 (5 bases). This CDR3 spans 16 amino acids. Trimming took 0 bases from V and 1 from J, leaving 12 bases between them. Germline CDR1 reads MNHEY; CDR2 reads SVGAGI. CDR3: CASSYSKVRGNTEAFF. In DNA form, the CDR3 reads TGTGCCAGCAGTTACTCGAAGGTTAGGGGGAACACTGAAGCTTTCTTT.

The gene calls are TRBV12-3 or TRBV12-4 and TRBJ2-2; either TRBD1 or TRBD2 may supply D (5 bases each). The length of the CDR3 is 12 residues. The V end lost 1 base, the J end lost 10 bases, and 7 bases lay between the germline ends. The CDR3 coding sequence is TGTGCCAGCAGTTTAGGGGGGATGGAGCTGTTTTTT. Residues: CASSLGGMELFF.

The gene calls are TRBV7-9 and TRBJ1-1; TRBD1 matches at 7 bases. Per the germline V gene, CDR1 is SEHNR and CDR2 is FQNEAQ (reference sequence). The CDR3 runs 14 residues. V lost 4 bases to trimming and J lost 1 base; unmatched junction nucleotides: 3. CDR3 residues: CASSSRDRNTEAFF. CDR3 DNA: TGTGCCAGCAGCTCTCGGGACAGGAACACTGAAGCTTTCTTT.

This CDR3 reads CASSWTGLHNEQFF. The CDR3 DNA is TGTGCCAGTAGTTGGACAGGTCTTCACAATGAGCAGTTCTTC. This chain connects TRBV19 to TRBJ2-1; 7 positions agree with TRBD1. Per germline, CDR1 LNHDA and CDR2 SQIVND (reference sequence). V shed 5 bases and J 5 bases; nucleotides not matched to a gene: 6. The CDR3 loop spans 14 amino acids.

This chain connects TRBV5-4 to TRBJ1-1; D is perhaps TRBD1 (6 bases). CDR3 size: 14 residues. Trimming pared 0 bases from V and 5 bases from J, leaving 11 bases between. Germline loops: CDR1 SGHNT, CDR2 YYREEE (reference sequence). The CDR3 loop reads CASSLDRAGTEAFF. The DNA for the CDR3 is TGTGCCAGCAGCTTGGACAGGGCGGGGACTGAAGCTTTCTTT.

V is TRBV18 and J is TRBJ1-1; D gene ambiguous. V gave up 3 bases and J gave up 4 bases, with 12 bases separating them. The CDR3 loop spans 14 amino acids. Germline CDR1 is KGHSH and CDR2 is LQKENI. CDR3 region: CASSPEGFTTEAFF. In nucleotides, the CDR3 is TGTGCCAGCTCACCTGAGGGTTTTACCACTGAAGCTTTCTTT.

This clone appeared a single time. The gene calls are TRBV5-5 and TRBJ1-4; 9 bases are a match to TRBD1. The V segment lost 5 bases and the J segment 7 bases; nucleotides outside the gene matches: 9. This CDR3 is built from 15 residues. Germline assignment: CDR1 SGHKS and CDR2 YYEKEE (reference sequence). Here the CDR3 reads CASSSGDRVFEKLFF. DNA for the CDR3: TGTGCCAGCAGTTCCGGGGACAGGGTGTTTGAAAAACTGTTTTTT.